What follows are 26 T cell receptor beta chains derived from one specimen sequenced in a study of Ad26.COV2.S vaccination and SARS-CoV-2 variants. This table comes from immunoSEQ multiplex PCR, and its TCRdb copy is limited to in-frame clones, with some not included. The profile shows around 420,000 clones, more than 75% of them singletons. Treatment reported: some 19 received Ad26.COV2.S at low or high dose, single or two shots; 5 received placebo; per-sample allocation not given. Repertoires come from day 63 after the first vaccine or placebo injection. The source was peripheral blood, collected in a trial of Ad26.COV2.S vaccine versus placebo. These receptors all come from a person aged 18-60 years who received the Ad26.COV2.S COVID-19 vaccine or a placebo.

V gene TRBV29-1 combines with J gene TRBJ2-7, with a tentative D call TRBD1 (5 bases). The CDR3 spans 12 residues. Deletions cut 6 bases from V and 2 bases from J, with 11 bases between. CDR1 SQVTM and CDR2 ANQGSEA come from the germline V gene. CDR3 sequence (DNA): TGCAGCGTGGGCAGGGATGCCTACGAGCAGTACTTC. Its protein is CSVGRDAYEQYF.

The chain links TRBV19 to TRBJ1-1, with D perhaps matching TRBD1 (5 bases). V dropped 6 bases and J dropped 1 base, with 12 bases sitting between them. Germline lookup yields CDR1 LNHDA and CDR2 SQIVND (reference sequence). The CDR3 runs 14 residues. The CDR3 sequence: CASRESGGNTEAFF. The CDR3 DNA reads TGTGCCAGTAGGGAGTCGGGGGGGAACACTGAAGCTTTCTTT.

The V gene is TRBV5-3, the J gene TRBJ2-7; D is unclear. TRBV5-3 is an open reading frame whose function is uncertain. Trimming cost V 2 bases and J 1 base, with 19 bases left between them. This CDR3 comprises 17 residues. CDR3: CARSLRFRQRVSYEQYF. CDR3 in DNA: TGTGCCAGAAGCTTAAGGTTTAGGCAAAGAGTATCCTACGAGCAGTACTTC.

The chain couples TRBV7-2 to TRBJ1-2, with D possibly being TRBD1 (5 bases). Germline CDR1 reads SGHTA; CDR2 reads FQGNSA. This CDR3 is 13 amino acids long. Trimming removed 3 bases at V and 1 base at J, with 6 bases between. The CDR3 region has the DNA TGTGCCAGCAGCTTTAGGGGTAACTATGGCTACACCTTC. This codes for CASSFRGNYGYTF. Full variable domain (outside the CDR3, taken from reference TRBV7-2 and TRBJ1-2): GAGVSQSPSNKVTEKGKDVELRCDPISGHTALYWYRQSLGQGLEFLIYFQGNSAPDKSGLPSDRFSAERTGGSVSTLTIQRTQQEDSAVYLCASSFRGNYGYTFGSGTRLTVV.

This chain connects TRBV10-3 to TRBJ1-5; maybe TRBD1 (6 bases). The CDR3 runs to 15 residues. Germline CDR1 reads ENHRY; CDR2 reads SYGVKD. V was clipped by 6 bases and J by 4 bases, with 16 bases between them. CDR3 nucleotides: TGTGCCATCAGCGAAGGGACATACAGTAATCAGCCCCAGCATTTT. It specifies CAISEGTYSNQPQHF.

The chain joins TRBV5-1 to TRBJ2-7, with D unclear. The CDR3 loop spans 13 amino acids. Trimming pared 0 bases from V and 4 bases from J, leaving 8 bases between. The V gene's germline CDR1 is SGHRS and CDR2 YFSETQ. CDR3 DNA sequence: TGCGCCAGCAGCTTGGAAGGGTGGTACGAGCAGTACTTC. It specifies CASSLEGWYEQYF.

The chain recombines TRBV10-2 with TRBJ2-1; D gene uncertain. With 8 bases removed from V and 4 bases from J, the gap between germline ends came to 9 bases. The CDR3 covers 12 residues. CDR1 and CDR2 from the germline V gene are WSHSY and SAAADI. For the CDR3, the DNA is TGCGCCAGCGGGCAGCCTTACAATGAGCAGTTCTTC. Its translation: CASGQPYNEQFF.

V is TRBV9 and J is TRBJ2-7, with 7 bases aligning to TRBD1. The CDR3 runs 19 residues. Germline CDR1 SGDLS, CDR2 YYNGEE. Germline trimming cut 0 bases from V and 5 bases from J; bases unmatched to any gene: 20. In DNA form, the CDR3 reads TGTGCCAGCAGCGTAGGGTTAGGTCGGTTGAGGACAGGATCTGACGAGCAGTACTTC. It translates to CASSVGLGRLRTGSDEQYF.

This chain links TRBV7-3 with TRBJ2-2; TRBD1 agrees at 7 bases. This CDR3 is 16 amino acids long. CDR1 is SGHTA and CDR2 is FQGTGA in the germline V gene. The V gene end was trimmed by 4 bases and the J gene end by 0 bases; junction bases not matched to a gene: 5. This CDR3 reads CASSYLGTANTGELFF. DNA for the CDR3: TGTGCCAGCAGCTATCTCGGGACAGCGAACACCGGGGAGCTGTTTTTT. Combining the CDR3 with reference TRBV7-3 and TRBJ2-2 gives the whole variable domain GAGVSQTPSNKVTEKGKYVELRCDPISGHTALYWYRQSLGQGPEFLIYFQGTGAADDSGLPNDRFFAVRPEGSVSTLKIQRTERGDSAVYLCASSYLGTANTGELFFGEGSRLTVL.

This rearrangement joins TRBV13 to TRBJ2-5; TRBD1 aligns across 8 bases. The V gene's germline CDR1 is PRHDT and CDR2 FYEKMQ (reference sequence). Germline trimming cut 2 bases from V and 5 bases from J; bases unmatched to any gene: 13. This CDR3 region has 17 residues. Here the CDR3 DNA reads TGTGCCAGCAGCTTAACCGGACAGGGACGTTGGTGGGAGACCCAGTACTTC. Translated: CASSLTGQGRWWETQYF.

This clone was observed once. This rearrangement joins TRBV28 to TRBJ1-2, with D possibly TRBD1 on 5 matching bases. Looked up from germline, CDR1 is MDHEN and CDR2 is SYDVKM. Trimming cost V 5 bases and J 4 bases, with 14 bases left between them. CDR3 length: 14 amino acids. The CDR3 DNA reads TGTGCCAGCAGTCAACAGGCTCGGGTCTATGGCTACACCTTC. The encoded protein is CASSQQARVYGYTF.

The V call is TRBV29-1, the J call TRBJ2-5; TRBD2 might be the D (7 bases). Trimming left V 4 bases short and J 4 bases short, with 13 bases between. This CDR3 has 13 residues. Germline lookup yields CDR1 SQVTM and CDR2 ANQGSEA. The CDR3 DNA reads as TGCAGCGTTGGGGGGGGCTGGGGAGAGACCCAGTACTTC. This encodes CSVGGGWGETQYF.

The rearrangement links TRBV24-1 to TRBJ1-3; D not resolved. The V end was cut by 9 bases, the J end by 0 bases, with 17 bases between. The CDR3 extends over 16 amino acids. Germline V CDR1 and CDR2: KGHDR, SFDVKD. The CDR3 protein is CATQRRGRNSGNTIYF. The CDR3 DNA is TGTGCCACCCAACGGCGAGGGCGAAACTCTGGAAACACCATATATTTT.

The J gene is TRBJ2-7, the V gene TRBV9, with 8 bases identical to TRBD1. V lost 2 bases to trimming and J lost 2 bases; unmatched junction nucleotides: 9. Germline CDR1 reads SGDLS; CDR2 reads YYNGEE. There are 16 residues in the CDR3. The CDR3 protein is CASSVHRGASTYEQYF. The CDR3 nucleotides read TGTGCCAGCAGCGTTCACAGGGGGGCGAGTACCTACGAGCAGTACTTC.

The chain is built from TRBV5-6 and TRBJ2-5; 7 nucleotides match TRBD2. V was clipped by 1 base and J by 4 bases; unmatched bases: 7. The germline V gene encodes CDR1 SGHDT and CDR2 YYEEEE. This CDR3 is 15 amino acids long. CDR3 DNA sequence: TGTGCCAGCAGCTTGCGGGGGACGGGAGGAGAGACCCAGTACTTC. Protein: CASSLRGTGGETQYF. Full variable domain (rest looked up from reference TRBV5-6 and TRBJ2-5): DAGVTQSPTHLIKTRGQQVTLRCSPKSGHDTVSWYQQALGQGPQFIFQYYEEEERQRGNFPDRFSGHQFPNYSSELNVNALLLGDSALYLCASSLRGTGGETQYFGPGTRLLVL.

This clone was seen only once. This chain uses TRBV29-1 with TRBJ2-7, with D uncertain. The ends were cut back, 6 bases at V and 3 bases at J, with 9 bases in the middle. The CDR3 is 11 amino acids. Germline V gene data show CDR1 as SQVTM and CDR2 as ANQGSEA. The CDR3 sequence: CSVRVDYEQYF. CDR3 nucleotide sequence: TGCAGCGTCCGGGTCGACTACGAGCAGTACTTC.

This clone was recorded at least ten times. The chain couples TRBV7-9 to TRBJ2-2, with TRBD1 matching over 7 bases. Looked up from germline, CDR1 is SEHNR and CDR2 is FQNEAQ (reference sequence). The CDR3 extends over 16 amino acids. Germline trimming cut 5 bases from V and 5 bases from J; bases unmatched to any gene: 11. CDR3 in amino acids: CASSHQRQGGTGELFF. The DNA of the CDR3 is TGTGCCAGCAGCCACCAAAGACAGGGTGGGACCGGGGAGCTGTTTTTT.

This chain uses TRBV6-2 or TRBV6-3 with TRBJ1-5; TRBD1 matches 8 bases. The CDR3 is made up of 15 amino acids. CDR1 MNHEY and CDR2 SVGEGT come from the germline V gene. Trimming took 5 bases from V and 5 from J; bases not matched to a gene: 8. The CDR3 nucleotides are TGTGCCAGCAGTCCCGGGGACAGGATTTATCAGCCCCAGCATTTT. Its translation: CASSPGDRIYQPQHF.

The rearrangement links TRBV6-6 to TRBJ1-6; D unclear. Germline V gene data show CDR1 as MNHNY and CDR2 as SVGAGI (reference sequence). This CDR3 contains 13 residues. Trimming stripped 4 bases from V and 4 bases from J, with 5 bases between. DNA of the CDR3: TGTGCCAGCAGTTTTGGTTATAATTCACCCCTCCACTTT. Translating gives CASSFGYNSPLHF.

The chain uses TRBV11-2 and TRBJ2-5; 7 positions agree with TRBD1. The CDR3 totals 19 residues. Germline-derived CDR1 and CDR2 are SGHAT and FQNNGV. Trimming removed 1 base from V and 3 bases from J; junction bases left unmatched: 17. The chain's CDR3 is CASSLAKIPGTDDKETQYF. DNA of the CDR3: TGTGCCAGCAGCTTAGCCAAGATCCCTGGGACAGACGACAAAGAGACCCAGTACTTC.

CDR3 region: CASSQDLSRYYGYTF. Here the CDR3 DNA reads TGCGCCAGCAGCCAAGATCTTTCCAGATATTACGGCTACACCTTC. This chain connects TRBV4-3 to TRBJ1-2; D is unclear. CDR1 is LGHNA, CDR2 YSLEER, per germline. The length of the CDR3 is 15 residues. Trimming cost V 0 bases and J 8 bases, with 16 bases left between them.

The chain employs TRBV29-1 and TRBJ1-1, with no clear D. There are 13 residues in the CDR3. Between the trimmed V and J ends, which lost 4 bases and 1 base, there was a span of 10 bases. Germline CDR1 and CDR2: SQVTM and ANQGSEA. The CDR3 bases are TGCAGCGTTGGGGCCGCGTGGAACACTGAAGCTTTCTTT. Encoded protein: CSVGAAWNTEAFF.

The chain links TRBV19 to TRBJ2-7; D tentatively fits TRBD1 or TRBD2 (5 bases each). V was clipped by 1 base and J by 6 bases, with 16 bases between them. Per germline, CDR1 LNHDA and CDR2 SQIVND (reference sequence). There are 15 residues in the CDR3. The CDR3 is CASSIGSGSGTEQYF. The CDR3 DNA reads TGTGCCAGTAGTATAGGGTCCGGATCGGGGACCGAGCAGTACTTC.

V gene TRBV7-6 combines with J gene TRBJ2-3; D assignment may be TRBD1 or TRBD2 (5 bases each). The CDR3 extends over 16 amino acids. The ends were cut back, 5 bases at V and 1 base at J, with 16 bases in the middle. CDR1 and CDR2 from the germline V gene are SGHVS and FNYEAQ. CDR3 residues: CASSPRTGTGTDTQYF. The CDR3 region has the DNA TGTGCCAGCAGCCCCCGAACCGGGACGGGCACAGATACGCAGTATTTT.

This clone came up once. The V gene is TRBV7-8, the J gene TRBJ2-7; no clear D. This CDR3 spans 14 amino acids. Germline V gene data show CDR1 as SGHVS and CDR2 as FQNEAQ. Deletions cut 4 bases from V and 3 bases from J, with 13 bases between. The CDR3 spells CASSSTEPSYEQYF. The CDR3 DNA is TGTGCCAGCAGCTCGACGGAACCGAGCTACGAGCAGTACTTC.

A remark on this clone: Other DNA sequences within the sample encode an identical CDR3. This rearrangement joins TRBV30 to TRBJ2-5; TRBD1 matches at 9 bases. Trimming cost V 0 bases and J 5 bases; bases outside gene matches: 4. The V gene's germline CDR1 is GTSNPN and CDR2 SVGIG (reference sequence). CDR3 size: 14 residues. The CDR3 nucleotides read TGTGCCTGGAGTGTAACAGGGGGCAGGGAGACCCAGTACTTC. Protein product: CAWSVTGGRETQYF.